These 30 T cell receptor beta chains originate from one sample sequenced in a study of molecular identifiers for immune sequencing clone quantification. TCRdb reanalysed the PCR reads using MiXCR and keeps one entry per CDR3 protein. Among under 800,000 distinct CDR3 sequences listed, 25% were seen once. Material: naive CD8+ T cells from blood, with Jurkat cell RNA spiked in. Documented subset: FACS-sorted CD8+CD4-CCR7+CD45RA+ naive T cells. These receptors all come from a human donor in good health. Some libraries in this study had Jurkat cell RNA spiked in.

The chain links TRBV19 to TRBJ2-7, with D perhaps matching TRBD2 (6 bases). V was clipped by 3 bases and J by 2 bases, with 14 bases between them. The CDR3 has 15 amino acids. Germline values: CDR1 LNHDA, CDR2 SQIVND (reference sequence). The CDR3 region has the DNA TGTGCCAGTAGTATGGGGACGGGGGAGGCCTACGAGCAGTACTTC. It is translated as CASSMGTGEAYEQYF.

This clonotype was counted a few times. The rearrangement uses TRBV27 and TRBJ1-5; D uncertain. Trimming stripped 5 bases from V and 6 bases from J, with 14 bases between. The germline CDR1 and CDR2 sequences are MNHEY and SMNVEV (reference sequence). The CDR3 loop spans 14 amino acids. The CDR3 protein is CASSLILGSQPQHF. The CDR3 nucleotides are TGTGCCAGCAGTCTGATTCTCGGGTCTCAGCCCCAGCATTTT.

This clonotype was detected a few times. The chain combines TRBV20-1 with TRBJ2-7; D might be TRBD1 (7 bases). Trimming stripped 5 bases from V and 6 bases from J, with 23 bases between. The CDR3 has 15 residues. Germline assignment: CDR1 DFQATT and CDR2 SNEGSKA (reference sequence). The CDR3 spells CSAFWTGGAIGEQYF. The CDR3 DNA sequence: TGCAGTGCTTTCTGGACAGGAGGGGCGATCGGCGAGCAGTACTTC.

This clonotype was recorded many times. V and J are TRBV2 and TRBJ1-1, with D hard to call. Per the germline V gene, CDR1 is SNHLY and CDR2 is FYNNEI. V was clipped by 3 bases and J by 5 bases, with 13 bases between them. The CDR3 is made up of 14 amino acids. The CDR3 sequence: CASSDGGVRTEAFF. The DNA for the CDR3 is TGTGCCAGCAGTGATGGCGGGGTGCGGACTGAAGCTTTCTTT.

Notes on this clonotype: An end of the junction does not agree with germline; a read error may underlie this. The chain employs TRBV7-2 and TRBJ1-1; D gene unclear. This CDR3 has 14 residues. Germline CDR1 reads SGHTA; CDR2 reads FQGNSA. The CDR3 sequence: CASSLINRDTKAFF. In nucleotides, the CDR3 is TGTGCCAGCAGCTTAATAAATCGAGACACTAAAGCTTTCTTT.

About this clonotype: This likely comes from a read error, as the CDR3 has no conserved phenylalanine or tryptophan at its end. This chain connects TRBV20-1 to TRBJ2-3, with D possibly called TRBD1 or TRBD2 (7 bases each). CDR3 size: 19 residues. The V gene's germline CDR1 is DFQATT and CDR2 SNEGSKA (reference sequence). V was trimmed by 1 base and J by 4 bases, leaving 27 bases between them. The CDR3 protein is CSARAQGQTLAGGSDTQYS. CDR3 bases: TGCAGTGCTAGAGCTCAGGGACAGACGTTAGCGGGCGGTTCAGATACGCAGTATTCT.

Regarding this clonotype: It may be a read error: a sequence one base away is much more abundant. This rearrangement joins TRBV25-1 to TRBJ1-3; no firm D call. The germline CDR1 and CDR2 sequences are MGHDK and SYGVNS. The CDR3 contains 11 residues. CDR3 sequence reads: CASLSGNPIYF. Here the CDR3 DNA reads TGTGCCAGCCTCTCTGGAAACCCCATATATTTT.

About this clonotype itself: The conserved final phenylalanine or tryptophan is absent from the CDR3, which likely points to a read error. This chain uses TRBV30 with TRBJ2-2; D remains ambiguous. This CDR3 has 13 amino acids. V was shortened by 0 bases and J by 6 bases, with 8 bases between the two germline ends. CDR1 GTSNPN and CDR2 SVGIG come from the germline V gene (reference sequence). The CDR3 DNA reads TGTGCCTGGAGTGTGGGAATCCCCGGGGAGCTGTTTTCT. Protein sequence: CAWSVGIPGELFS.

This clonotype was seen repeatedly, ten times or more. The chain links TRBV12-3 or TRBV12-4 to TRBJ2-3; D is uncertain. This CDR3 is 16 amino acids long. V was clipped by 6 bases and J by 6 bases, with 22 bases between them. The CDR3 DNA follows: TGTGCCAGCAGCGGCCCTACGGCCCTCTTAACGGATACGCAGTATTTT. Its protein product is CASSGPTALLTDTQYF.

Comment on this clonotype: At one of its ends the junction is not consistent with the germline gene, which may arise from a read error. V is TRBV6-2 or TRBV6-3 and J is TRBJ2-2; no clear D. The V gene's germline CDR1 is MNHEY and CDR2 SVGEGT. CDR3 length: 11 amino acids. This chain's CDR3 is CGSSQTGELFF. The CDR3 bases are TGTGGCAGCAGTCAGACCGGGGAGCTGTTTTTT.

This clonotype was counted a single time. This clone may be a read error of a much larger clone one base away. This chain uses TRBV7-9 with TRBJ2-5, with TRBD2 matching over 13 bases. Germline V lookup: CDR1 SEHNR, CDR2 FQNEAQ (reference sequence). The CDR3 extends over 16 amino acids. CDR3: CASSSLGTSGEEAQYF. The DNA for the CDR3 is TGTGCCAGCAGCTCTCTTGGGACTAGCGGGGAAGAGGCCCAGTACTTC.

The table lists this clonotype with many counts. The J gene is TRBJ2-7, the V gene TRBV29-1; no clear D. V was trimmed by 3 bases and J by 2 bases, leaving 5 bases between them. CDR3 length: 11 residues. Germline CDR1 is SQVTM and CDR2 is ANQGSEA. This CDR3 is CSVEDAYEQYF. CDR3 coding DNA: TGCAGCGTTGAGGACGCCTACGAGCAGTACTTC.

To note about this clonotype: A much larger clone is a single base away; this may be a read error. The gene calls are TRBV5-5 and TRBJ2-3; 11 nucleotides line up with TRBD2. This CDR3 is built from 15 residues. The germline CDR1 and CDR2 sequences are SGHKS and YYEKEE (reference sequence). The chain's CDR3 is CGSSLFLAGGDTQYF. The CDR3 bases are TGTGGCAGCAGCTTGTTTCTAGCGGGGGGTGATACGCAGTATTTT.

As regards this clonotype: A much larger clone lies one base from this, so it may be a read error. The chain carries TRBV7-8 and TRBJ2-1; 8 bases line up with TRBD2. CDR3 length: 15 residues. Germline values: CDR1 SGHVS, CDR2 FQNEAQ. The V segment lost 5 bases and the J segment 8 bases; nucleotides outside the gene matches: 11. CDR3 sequence (DNA): TGTGCCAGCAGCCTCATCGGGGGGGCGACGGATGAGCAGTTCTTC. Its protein product is CASSLIGGATDEQFF.

The sample holds many counts of this clonotype. The CDR3, as DNA: TGTGCCAGCAGCGTAGCTGGGAATTCTAATGAAAAACTGTTTTTT. Protein sequence: CASSVAGNSNEKLFF. The gene calls are TRBV9 and TRBJ1-4; D is uncertain. This CDR3 spans 15 amino acids. V shed 0 bases and J shed 3 bases, with 9 bases lying between them. CDR1 is SGDLS, CDR2 YYNGEE, per germline.

Details on this clonotype: This could be a read error, since a much larger clone is one nucleotide away. The gene calls are TRBV30 and TRBJ2-1; D call uncertain. This CDR3 comprises 14 residues. The germline V gene has CDR1 GTSNPN and CDR2 SVGIG (reference sequence). The CDR3 DNA sequence: TGTACCTGGAGTGTACATTCTCAGTCTAATGAGCAGTTCTTC. The encoded protein is CTWSVHSQSNEQFF.

This clonotype has a handful of counts. This chain uses TRBV27 with TRBJ1-5; a possible D gene is TRBD1 (6 bases). The CDR3 spans 17 residues. The germline V gene encodes CDR1 MNHEY and CDR2 SMNVEV (reference sequence). V shed 5 bases and J shed 0 bases, with 17 bases lying between them. The CDR3 spells CASSPTGGGASNQPQHF. CDR3 in DNA: TGTGCCAGCAGTCCAACCGGGGGCGGGGCTAGCAATCAGCCCCAGCATTTT.

This clonotype was seen repeatedly, ten times or more. The chain carries TRBV20-1 and TRBJ2-3; TRBD2 is a possible D gene (6 bases). Germline values: CDR1 DFQATT, CDR2 SNEGSKA (reference sequence). CDR3 length: 17 amino acids. V lost 3 bases and J lost 0, with 19 bases in between. In nucleotides, the CDR3 is TGCAGTGCTAGTCCGCTTAGCGGCCCGACAAGCACAGATACGCAGTATTTT. This translates into CSASPLSGPTSTDTQYF.

The chain uses TRBV4-3 and TRBJ2-3; 10 bases are a match to TRBD2. Germline-derived CDR1 and CDR2 are LGHNA and YSLEER. The CDR3 spans 17 residues. V shed 0 bases and J 5 bases; nucleotides not matched to a gene: 8. CDR3 sequence: CASSQDWVAGGRDTQYF. The DNA for the CDR3 is TGCGCCAGCAGCCAAGATTGGGTAGCGGGAGGAAGAGATACGCAGTATTTT.

As to this clonotype: A much larger clone is a single base away; this may be a read error. The gene calls are TRBV7-8 and TRBJ2-3; the D is unclear. The CDR3 is 14 residues long. Germline CDR1 is SGHVS and CDR2 is FQNEAQ. The CDR3 region is CASSLSTFTATQYF. CDR3 bases: TGTGCCAGCAGCTTATCGACCTTCACAGCTACGCAGTATTTT.

In its sample, this clonotype was seen many times. This chain connects TRBV6-5 to TRBJ2-3, with D possibly matching TRBD2 (6 bases). This CDR3 comprises 16 residues. Trimming removed 7 bases at V and 3 bases at J, with 20 bases between. Looked up from germline, CDR1 is MNHEY and CDR2 is SVGAGI. CDR3 amino acids: CASTPPGLATTDTQYF. The CDR3, as DNA: TGTGCCAGCACGCCGCCGGGACTCGCAACAACAGATACGCAGTATTTT.

In its sample, this clonotype was seen many times. The chain recombines TRBV19 with TRBJ2-7; tentatively, D is TRBD2 (6 bases). CDR3 length: 14 amino acids. Germline values: CDR1 LNHDA, CDR2 SQIVND (reference sequence). The V end lost 1 base, the J end lost 6 bases, and 13 bases lay between the germline ends. The CDR3 region is CASSIAAGRFEQYF. CDR3 in DNA: TGTGCCAGTAGTATAGCGGCGGGGAGGTTCGAGCAGTACTTC.

There are a few counts of this clonotype. V is TRBV4-3 and J is TRBJ1-1; D is undetermined. Germline V CDR1 and CDR2: LGHNA, YSLEER. This CDR3 spans 15 amino acids. The V and J ends lost 0 bases and 0 bases respectively, with 8 bases between them. The CDR3 sequence is CASSQDSGLNTEAFF. Written as DNA, the CDR3 is TGCGCCAGCAGCCAAGATTCGGGATTGAACACTGAAGCTTTCTTT.

This clonotype appeared a few times. The J gene is TRBJ2-2, the V gene TRBV15; D unclear. V dropped 0 bases and J dropped 6 bases, with 5 bases sitting between them. The CDR3 consists of 13 residues. Germline CDR1 and CDR2: LNHNV and YYDKDF (reference sequence). CDR3 DNA: TGTGCCACCAGCAGAGACGAGCCCGGGGAGCTGTTTTTT. Translation gives CATSRDEPGELFF.

This clonotype showed up just a few times. The CDR3 nucleotides are TGTGCCAGCAGCGGACGACTAGCGGGGGCCTACAATGAGCAGTTCTTC. Its protein is CASSGRLAGAYNEQFF. This rearrangement joins TRBV7-2 to TRBJ2-1; 12 nucleotides agree with TRBD2. CDR1 and CDR2 from the germline V gene are SGHTA and FQGNSA. V gave up 5 bases and J gave up 2 bases; unmatched junction bases: 4. The CDR3 is 16 residues long.

As for this clonotype: It may be a read error: a sequence one base away is much more abundant. The rearrangement links TRBV6-6 to TRBJ2-5; D is unclear. CDR3 length: 14 amino acids. Germline CDR1 MNHNY, CDR2 SVGAGI (reference sequence). Trimming removed 0 bases from V and 0 bases from J, with 5 bases in between. The CDR3 protein is CASSYSINQETQYF. The DNA for the CDR3 is TGTGCCAGCAGTTACTCGATAAACCAAGAGACCCAGTACTTC.

This clonotype has a count of ten or more. This sequence joins TRBV28 and TRBJ1-5; D gene ambiguous. Germline values: CDR1 MDHEN, CDR2 SYDVKM. The CDR3 is 16 amino acids. The V end was cut by 4 bases, the J end by 6 bases, with 19 bases between. The CDR3 region is CASSSRSHPMSQPQHF. CDR3 nucleotide sequence: TGTGCCAGCAGTTCCAGAAGTCACCCGATGTCTCAGCCCCAGCATTTT.

This clonotype was observed a handful of times. The chain carries TRBV5-8 and TRBJ2-3, with 9 bases fitting TRBD2. The CDR3 totals 18 residues. Per the germline V gene, CDR1 is SGHTS and CDR2 is YDEGEE. The junction had 13 bases not matched to a gene; V was cut back by 5 bases and J by 0 bases. The CDR3 bases are TGTGCCAGCAGGGCCGGGACTAGCTTATCCCCTAGCACAGATACGCAGTATTTT. Protein: CASRAGTSLSPSTDTQYF.

The J gene is TRBJ1-1, the V gene TRBV5-1; 7 bases match TRBD1. Germline trimming cut 3 bases from V and 0 bases from J; bases unmatched to any gene: 5. Germline CDR1 is SGHRS and CDR2 is YFSETQ. The CDR3 is 15 residues long. The CDR3 sequence is CASSWGTEMNTEAFF. The CDR3 DNA follows: TGCGCCAGCAGCTGGGGGACAGAGATGAACACTGAAGCTTTCTTT.

The chain employs TRBV25-1 and TRBJ2-7; no definite D call. Germline loops: CDR1 MGHDK, CDR2 SYGVNS. V shed 5 bases and J shed 7 bases, with 9 bases lying between them. The CDR3 covers 11 residues. The DNA of the CDR3 is TGTGCCAGCAGTTCTCTCCCGGAGCAGTACTTC. Its protein is CASSSLPEQYF.